The TCR beta chain described here comes from a study of cytotoxic CD8 clonotypes in ibrutinib-treated CLL (dated by TCRdb to 2020 to 2023). Study-level background: The cohort was composed of about a dozen relapsed/refractory and 15 treatment-naive patients; IGHV unmutated status was identified in some 17 patients. Partial responses were observed in about 24 patients and complete responses in 2; after a median follow-up of 68 months, remission was maintained in some 14 patients and progression was observed in some twelve. Cryopreserved peripheral blood mononuclear cells were collected at three points: before therapy, at response, and at either sustained remission or disease progression. All remission and progressive disease samples were collected while patients were still receiving ibrutinib. Response samples were taken after a median of 12 months on treatment, ranging from 6 to 36 months. Of the 70 to 100 people in the trial, about two dozen had longitudinal samples available. Samples averaged around 280,000 productive templates and more than 85,000 productive rearrangements.

The germline V and J ends show losses of 7 bases and 3 bases respectively, and no gene match explains 7 bases of the junction. CDR1 SEHNR and CDR2 FQNEAQ are derived from the germline V gene (reference sequence). The CDR3 runs 15 residues from the cysteine to the phenylalanine. Just the 45-base CDR3 DNA is kept, in frame starting at base 1. Each clonotype received, on average, approximately 9.9x coverage in deep resolution sequencing performed on a MiSeq, where the target depth lay between 1 in 1 million and 1 in 200,000 T cells. TCR beta libraries were generated with the immunoSEQ hsTCRB Kit. In the paper's pipeline: Data were analyzed with ImmunoSEQ Data Assistant and ImmunoSEQ Analyzer, with V, D and J genes assigned per IMGT definitions. Clonality, with values ranging from 0 to 1, was calculated as one minus the normalized Shannon entropy of productive rearrangement frequencies. Public clonotype analysis was restricted to overrepresented clonotypes comprising at least 0.05% of each patient's repertoire. Fewer than 15 repertoires from age-matched healthy donors, obtained from immuneACCESS, served as clonality controls. TCRdb mirrors the immuneACCESS table, restricted to in-frame sequences. Some clones are absent from its copies; in checked studies, under half trace to an unresolved V gene, and the reason for the others is unknown. From that table come the V and J calls and clone size; the DNA was used to work out D and trimming. The sample table holds about 29,000 clones, of which roughly 69% were seen once. Less than 65% of the sample goes to the ten largest clones.

The paper as a whole reports these results and caveats: Public clonotypes were rare and either shrank or stayed stable during treatment, and the rise in clonality at ibrutinib response reflected expansion of private clonotypes. At baseline, clonality was higher than in age-matched healthy donors and showed a strong correlation with circulating CD8+ T-cell counts. At ibrutinib response clonality went up, during sustained remission it held steady, and at progression it dropped back toward baseline. Lymph node repertoires were not examined, and the timing of sampling was not matched between patients in sustained remission and those whose disease progressed.

According to the study, the label for this sample's time point signals: approximately 2 years on ibrutinib. For TCR beta library preparation, 1.5 to 2 micrograms of genomic DNA was extracted from cryopreserved PBMCs. Longitudinal blood samples from CLL patients on ibrutinib monotherapy were analyzed using high-throughput TCR beta sequencing. The patients took part in an open-label, single-center phase 2 trial of ibrutinib monotherapy. Notes on this clone: The antigen this receptor binds is unknown. No quality values exist for individual bases; no much larger clone is one base distant.

This sample comprised PBMCs, obtained after 24 months of ibrutinib treatment. The source is a human donor with chronic lymphocytic leukemia. The chain joins TRBV7-9 to TRBJ2-2, with 8 bases matching TRBD1. The CDR3 region has the sequence CASTRDRGDTGELFF. The DNA sequence reads TGTGCCAGCACCCGAGACAGGGGCGACACCGGGGAGCTGTTTTTT.